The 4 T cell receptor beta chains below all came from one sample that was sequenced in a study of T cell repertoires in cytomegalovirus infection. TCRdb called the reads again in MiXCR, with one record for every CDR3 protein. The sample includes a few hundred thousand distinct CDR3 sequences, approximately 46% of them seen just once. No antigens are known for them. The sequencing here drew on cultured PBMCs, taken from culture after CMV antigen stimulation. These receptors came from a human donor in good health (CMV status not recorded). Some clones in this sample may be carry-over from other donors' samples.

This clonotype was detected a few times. In nucleotides, the CDR3 is TGTGCCAGCAGCTTTAGGGCCAGGGGAGAGACCCAGTACTTC. Translation: CASSFRARGETQYF. The genes are TRBV7-2 and TRBJ2-5; the D gene is possibly TRBD1 (6 bases). The V end lost 3 bases, the J end lost 4 bases, and 12 bases lay between the germline ends. Per the germline V gene, CDR1 is SGHTA and CDR2 is FQGNSA. The CDR3 runs 14 residues.

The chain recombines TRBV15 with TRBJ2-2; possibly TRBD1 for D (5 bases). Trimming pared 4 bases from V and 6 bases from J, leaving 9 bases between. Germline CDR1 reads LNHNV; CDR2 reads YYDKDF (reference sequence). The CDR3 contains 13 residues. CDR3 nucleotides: TGTGCCACCAGCAAGGGGATTTCCGGGGAGCTGTTTTTT. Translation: CATSKGISGELFF.

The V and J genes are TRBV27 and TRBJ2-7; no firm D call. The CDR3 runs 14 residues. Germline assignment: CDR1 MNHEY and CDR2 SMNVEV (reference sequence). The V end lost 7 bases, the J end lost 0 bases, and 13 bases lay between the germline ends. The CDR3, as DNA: TGTGCCAGCATGCCGGTAGTGGGCTCCTACGAGCAGTACTTC. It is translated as CASMPVVGSYEQYF.

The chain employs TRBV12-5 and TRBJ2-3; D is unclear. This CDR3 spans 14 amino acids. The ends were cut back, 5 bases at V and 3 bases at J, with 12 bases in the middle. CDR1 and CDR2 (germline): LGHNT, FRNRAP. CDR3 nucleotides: TGTGCTAGTGGTAGCCCAGTGAGGACAGATACGCAGTATTTT. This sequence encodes CASGSPVRTDTQYF.